Below, 12 T cell receptor beta chains from the same sample are listed, as sequenced in a study of OX40 agonist ivuxolimab in advanced cancers. Generated by immunoSEQ multiplex PCR, the TCRdb table keeps only in-frame clones and is missing some. The sample records 100,000 or so clones, about 96% being singletons. This sample comprised CD4+ or CD8+ T cells sorted from blood, obtained in a trial of the OX40 agonist ivuxolimab. The receptors originated from an adult with an advanced solid tumor such as melanoma, head and neck, liver or kidney cancer.

This clone showed up just once. In DNA form, the CDR3 reads TGTGCCAGCAGTTTAGCCCAGTCGTCTGAGCAGTTCTTC. Residues: CASSLAQSSEQFF. The chain recombines TRBV27 with TRBJ2-1; D unclear. Trimming shortened V by 2 bases and J by 9 bases, and 11 bases separated the two germline ends. CDR3 length equals 13 residues. Germline CDR1 MNHEY, CDR2 SMNVEV (reference sequence).

This chain connects TRBV19 to TRBJ2-7, with TRBD1 matching 9 bases. The germline V gene encodes CDR1 LNHDA and CDR2 SQIVND (reference sequence). V gave up 3 bases and J gave up 7 bases; unmatched junction bases: 7. This CDR3 is built from 14 residues. CDR3 region: CASSIGTGLGEQYF. The CDR3 bases are TGTGCCAGTAGTATCGGGACAGGGCTGGGGGAGCAGTACTTC.

This sequence joins TRBV6-5 and TRBJ1-1; 9 nucleotides line up with TRBD1. J was trimmed by 4 bases and V by 6 bases; bases with no gene match: 3. The CDR3 has 13 residues. Germline V gene lookup returns CDR1 MNHEY and CDR2 SVGAGI. DNA for the CDR3: TGTGCCAGCAGCCAGACAGGGGGCACTGAAGCTTTCTTT. This sequence encodes CASSQTGGTEAFF.

This sequence joins TRBV9 and TRBJ1-2, with unresolved D. The length of the CDR3 is 13 residues. Trimming left V 0 bases short and J 7 bases short, with 10 bases between. Germline CDR1 is SGDLS and CDR2 is YYNGEE. This CDR3 reads CASSVEVASGYTF. CDR3 sequence (DNA): TGTGCCAGCAGCGTAGAGGTCGCGTCTGGCTACACCTTC.

The chain carries TRBV4-3 and TRBJ2-1; D possibly matches TRBD1 or TRBD2 (5 bases each). Trimming stripped 4 bases from V and 4 bases from J, with 11 bases between. The CDR3 contains 14 residues. Germline V gives CDR1 LGHNA, CDR2 YSLEER. CDR3 sequence: CASSPGTTYNEQFF. CDR3 DNA: TGCGCCAGCAGCCCCGGGACCACGTACAATGAGCAGTTCTTC.

The chain employs TRBV13 and TRBJ2-3; 10 bases are a match to TRBD2. Germline V gene lookup returns CDR1 PRHDT and CDR2 FYEKMQ (reference sequence). The CDR3 has 16 residues. V lost 1 base and J lost 3; bases outside the gene matches: 4. CDR3 protein: CASSLASGSWTDTQYF. The CDR3, as DNA: TGTGCCAGCAGCTTAGCTAGCGGGAGTTGGACAGATACGCAGTATTTT.

J is TRBJ1-2 and V is TRBV2; the match to TRBD1 covers 9 bases. Per the germline V gene, CDR1 is SNHLY and CDR2 is FYNNEI. Trimming cost V 5 bases and J 8 bases; bases outside gene matches: 6. The CDR3 is 13 residues long. The CDR3 is CASSRWDREGYTF. CDR3 bases: TGTGCCAGCAGTAGGTGGGACAGGGAGGGCTACACCTTC.

The gene calls are TRBV5-1 and TRBJ2-1, with 10 bases matching TRBD2. The CDR3 loop spans 15 amino acids. Germline CDR1 reads SGHRS; CDR2 reads YFSETQ. J gave up 6 bases and V 0 bases, and 3 bases lay outside the gene matches. The CDR3 sequence: CASSLGWTSGNEQFF. In nucleotides, the CDR3 is TGCGCCAGCAGCTTGGGATGGACTAGCGGCAATGAGCAGTTCTTC.

This clone was recorded once. J is TRBJ2-5 and V is TRBV6-6; D gene uncertain. V was clipped by 5 bases and J by 4 bases, with 17 bases between them. Germline V gene data show CDR1 as MNHNY and CDR2 as SVGAGI (reference sequence). CDR3 size: 15 residues. CDR3 in DNA: TGTGCCAGCAGTACACCCTCCGCGGAGATAGAGACCCAGTACTTC. Protein product: CASSTPSAEIETQYF.

V and J are TRBV10-3 and TRBJ2-3; either TRBD1 or TRBD2 may supply D (5 bases each). The CDR3 length is 13 residues. The ends were cut back, 0 bases at V and 5 bases at J, with 6 bases in the middle. CDR1 is ENHRY and CDR2 is SYGVKD in the germline V gene. This chain's CDR3 is CAISESGVDTQYF. The CDR3 DNA reads TGTGCCATCAGTGAGTCGGGGGTAGATACGCAGTATTTT.

This clone was recorded once. The rearrangement joins TRBV5-1 to TRBJ2-7, with D perhaps matching TRBD1 (5 bases). CDR3 length: 14 amino acids. Between the trimmed V and J ends, which lost 2 bases and 2 bases, there was a span of 11 bases. CDR1 and CDR2 (germline): SGHRS, YFSETQ. CDR3 loop: CASSFWGDPYEQYF. CDR3 sequence (DNA): TGCGCCAGCAGCTTTTGGGGCGACCCCTACGAGCAGTACTTC.

The chain has TRBV6-5 and TRBJ2-1; no clear D gene. With 0 bases removed from V and 7 bases from J, the gap between germline ends came to 7 bases. From germline, CDR1 is MNHEY and CDR2 SVGAGI. This CDR3 contains 13 residues. The CDR3 region is CASSYSTENEQFF. The DNA for the CDR3 is TGTGCCAGCAGTTACTCCACAGAAAATGAGCAGTTCTTC.